This TCR beta chain was documented in a study of CD8 T cells in ankylosing spondylitis. One entry per CDR3 protein results from TCRdb running MiXCR on the 5' RACE reads. Of fewer than 180,000 distinct CDR3 sequences in the sample, 40% to 50% are singletons; the top ten hold over 12%. Study-level results: Researchers report that disease-linked clones proved CD8+ and relatively rare in peripheral blood.

The CDR3 contains 16 residues. V lost 6 bases, J lost 0 bases, and 5 bases stayed unmatched. The germline gives CDR1 MGHDK, CDR2 SYGVNS. In regard to this clonotype: The target antigen is unknown.

The sequenced material came from synovial fluid, either unsorted or a sorted T cell fraction (not recorded which). The source of this sequence is a male donor with ankylosing spondylitis. This chain links TRBV25-1 with TRBJ1-6; TRBD1 agrees at 7 bases. CDR3 nucleotides: TGTGCCAGCAGGGGACAGACCAACTCCTATAATTCACCCCTCCACTTT. It translates to CASRGQTNSYNSPLHF. The full variable domain, its missing parts supplied by reference TRBV25-1 and TRBJ1-6, is EADIYQTPRYLVIGTGKKITLECSQTMGHDKMYWYQQDPGMELHLIHYSYGVNSTEKGDLSSESTVSRIRTEHFPLTLESARPSHTSQYLCASRGQTNSYNSPLHFGNGTRLTVT.